These 3 T cell receptor beta chains share one sample of origin, sequenced in a study of shared clonotypes between healthy human individuals. Data came from immunoSEQ multiplex PCR; TCRdb stores just in-frame clones and leaves some out. The sample contains hundreds of thousands of clones, around 90% of which appear only once. Positively selected for CCR7, the CD45RO-negative cells used as naive CD8 cells excluded terminally differentiated effector memory CD45RA+ cells. The source material was naive CD8+ T cells sorted from blood. These receptors were collected from a young man in good health.

The genes are TRBV6-1 and TRBJ2-1; weak D call: TRBD1 (6 bases). V was cut by 3 bases and J by 0 bases, with 9 bases left in between. CDR1 is MNHNS and CDR2 is SASEGT in the germline V gene. This CDR3 spans 15 amino acids. CDR3 sequence: CASSDDRTSYNEQFF. The CDR3 DNA reads TGTGCCAGCAGTGACGACAGGACCTCCTACAATGAGCAGTTCTTC.

CDR3 nucleotide sequence: TGTGCCAGCTCACCGGCGGGGGACAGGTCCTACTATGGCTACACCTTC. Amino acids: CASSPAGDRSYYGYTF. The V and J genes are TRBV18 and TRBJ1-2; 8 bases match TRBD1. Trimming took 3 bases from V and 3 from J; bases not matched to a gene: 9. Per germline, CDR1 KGHSH and CDR2 LQKENI. The CDR3 runs to 16 residues.

Only one count was recorded for this clone. The J gene is TRBJ1-2, the V gene TRBV4-3, with a tentative D call TRBD1 (5 bases). The CDR3 runs 16 residues. In germline, CDR1 is LGHNA, CDR2 YSLEER. Trimming stripped 4 bases from V and 2 bases from J, with 17 bases between. The CDR3 region is CASSPDIGTENYGYTF. The CDR3 coding sequence is TGCGCCAGCAGCCCAGACATAGGGACGGAAAACTATGGCTACACCTTC.